One T cell receptor (beta chain) is described in this entry. Its cognate antigen is unknown. This record belongs to a study of blood T cells in healthy people across ages. V lost 1 base to trimming and J lost 2 bases; unmatched junction nucleotides: 8. This CDR3 region has 17 residues. CDR1 is SGHTA and CDR2 is FQGNSA in the germline V gene. PCR was performed a second time for roughly 7 to 12 cycles using a sample-barcoded 5' primer and a J-beta primer mix. A single record per CDR3 protein comes from TCRdb applying MiXCR to the 5' RACE reads. The repertoire holds approximately 760,000 distinct CDR3 sequences, with approximately 25% as singletons. Findings and caveats of the study: As age increased, TCR beta diversity per million T cells fell in a roughly linear fashion.

These data were likewise used in another study, on T cells of mothers and their children. That study reports: More than 5 children and their three healthy Caucasian mothers were the donors. All extracted RNA went into cDNA synthesis, about 1.4 ug per 15 ul. It was through the M1S primer of the second PCR that sample barcodes and 2-4 random nucleotides were added.

This chain connects TRBV7-2 to TRBJ2-3; 8 bases align to TRBD2. What was sequenced was blood. The sequence derives from a boy younger than 18 in good health. This CDR3 is CASSLGERGILTDTQYF. For the CDR3, the DNA is TGTGCCAGCAGCTTAGGGGAGCGGGGGATACTCACAGATACGCAGTATTTT.